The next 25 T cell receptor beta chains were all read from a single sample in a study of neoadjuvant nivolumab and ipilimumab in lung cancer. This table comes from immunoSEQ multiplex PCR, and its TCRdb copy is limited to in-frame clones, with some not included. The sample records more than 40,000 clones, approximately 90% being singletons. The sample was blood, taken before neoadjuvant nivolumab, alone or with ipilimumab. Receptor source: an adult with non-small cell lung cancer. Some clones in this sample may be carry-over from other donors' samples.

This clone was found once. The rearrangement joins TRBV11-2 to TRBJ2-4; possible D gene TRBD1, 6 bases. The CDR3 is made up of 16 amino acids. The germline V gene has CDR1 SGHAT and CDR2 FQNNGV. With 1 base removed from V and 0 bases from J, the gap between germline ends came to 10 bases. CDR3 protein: CASSLAGRGAKNIQYF. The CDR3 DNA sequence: TGTGCCAGCAGCTTAGCAGGCAGGGGAGCCAAAAACATTCAGTACTTC.

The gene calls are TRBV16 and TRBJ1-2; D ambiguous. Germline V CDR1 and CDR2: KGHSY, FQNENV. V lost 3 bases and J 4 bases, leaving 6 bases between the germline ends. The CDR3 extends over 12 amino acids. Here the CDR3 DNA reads TGTGCCAGCAGCCAGCGGATCTATGGCTACACCTTC. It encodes CASSQRIYGYTF.

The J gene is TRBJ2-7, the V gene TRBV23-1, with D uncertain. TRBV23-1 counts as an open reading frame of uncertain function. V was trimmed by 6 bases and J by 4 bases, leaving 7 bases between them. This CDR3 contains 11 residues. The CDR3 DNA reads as TGCGCCAGCAGCCCCGGTTACGAGCAGTACTTC. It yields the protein CASSPGYEQYF.

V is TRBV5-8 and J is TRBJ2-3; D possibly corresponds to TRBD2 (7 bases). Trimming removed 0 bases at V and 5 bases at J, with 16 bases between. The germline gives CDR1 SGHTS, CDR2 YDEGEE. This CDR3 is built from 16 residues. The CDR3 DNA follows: TGTGCCAGCAGCTTGGCGGGGGGCTCAGCTGGAGATACGCAGTATTTT. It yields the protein CASSLAGGSAGDTQYF. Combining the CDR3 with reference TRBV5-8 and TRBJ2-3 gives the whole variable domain EAGVTQSPTHLIKTRGQQATLRCSPISGHTSVYWYQQALGLGLQFLLWYDEGEERNRGNFPPRFSGRQFPNYSSELNVNALELEDSALYLCASSLAGGSAGDTQYFGPGTRLTVL.

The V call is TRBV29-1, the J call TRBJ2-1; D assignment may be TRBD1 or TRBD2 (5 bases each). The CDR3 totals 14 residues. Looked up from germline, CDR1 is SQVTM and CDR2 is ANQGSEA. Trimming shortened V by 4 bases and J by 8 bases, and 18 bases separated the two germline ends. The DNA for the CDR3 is TGCAGCGTTGGGGGCCTCGGGGCCCGGTATGAGCAGTTCTTC. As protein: CSVGGLGARYEQFF.

CDR3 region: CAWSGGGGWTQYF. For the CDR3, the DNA is TGTGCCTGGAGTGGAGGGGGTGGGTGGACCCAGTACTTC. The chain is built from TRBV30 and TRBJ2-5; tentative D call: TRBD1 (6 bases). This CDR3 is 13 amino acids long. V was cut by 1 base and J by 7 bases, with 13 bases left in between. CDR1 is GTSNPN and CDR2 is SVGIG in the germline V gene (reference sequence).

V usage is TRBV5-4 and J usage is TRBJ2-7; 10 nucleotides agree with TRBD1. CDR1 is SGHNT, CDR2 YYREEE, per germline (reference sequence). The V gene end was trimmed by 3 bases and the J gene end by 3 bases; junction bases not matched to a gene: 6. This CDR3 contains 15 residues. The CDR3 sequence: CASSSGQGILYEQYF. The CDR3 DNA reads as TGTGCCAGCAGCTCGGGACAGGGGATCCTCTACGAGCAGTACTTC.

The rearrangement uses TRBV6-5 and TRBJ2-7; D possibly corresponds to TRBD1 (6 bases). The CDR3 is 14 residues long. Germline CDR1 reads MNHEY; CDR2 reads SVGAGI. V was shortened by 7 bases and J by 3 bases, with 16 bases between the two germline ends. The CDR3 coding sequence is TGTGCCAGCAAACTATCACCGGGACACTACGAGCAGTACTTC. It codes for CASKLSPGHYEQYF.

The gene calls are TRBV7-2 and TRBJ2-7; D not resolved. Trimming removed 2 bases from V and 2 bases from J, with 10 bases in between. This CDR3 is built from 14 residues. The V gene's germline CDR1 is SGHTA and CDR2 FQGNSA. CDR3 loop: CASSLNDGPYEQYF. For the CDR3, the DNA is TGTGCCAGCAGCTTAAATGACGGACCCTACGAGCAGTACTTC. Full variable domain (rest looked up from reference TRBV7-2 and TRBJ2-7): GAGVSQSPSNKVTEKGKDVELRCDPISGHTALYWYRQSLGQGLEFLIYFQGNSAPDKSGLPSDRFSAERTGGSVSTLTIQRTQQEDSAVYLCASSLNDGPYEQYFGPGTRLTVT.

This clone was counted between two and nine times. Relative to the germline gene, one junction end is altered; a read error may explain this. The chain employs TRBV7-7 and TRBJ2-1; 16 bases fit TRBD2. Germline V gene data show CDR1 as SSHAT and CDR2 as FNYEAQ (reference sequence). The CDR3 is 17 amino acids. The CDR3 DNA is TGTGCTAGCAGCCCCGGGACTAGCGGGAGGGCCCCAGGTGAGCAGTTCTTC. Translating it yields CASSPGTSGRAPGEQFF. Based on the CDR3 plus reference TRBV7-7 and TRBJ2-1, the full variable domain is GAGVSQSPRYKVTKRGQDVTLRCDPISSHATLYWYQQALGQGPEFLTYFNYEAQPDKSGLPSDRFSAERPEGSISTLTIQRTEQRDSAMYRCASSPGTSGRAPGEQFFGPGTRLTVL.

The CDR3 DNA follows: TGTGCCAGCAGTCGGCCGGACAGGTCAACTAGCGGGATGTTGGAGACCCAGTACTTC. Translating it yields CASSRPDRSTSGMLETQYF. The chain employs TRBV2 and TRBJ2-5; 10 bases are shared with TRBD2. The J segment lost 5 bases and the V segment lost 5 bases, leaving 20 bases of the junction unmatched. CDR1 is SNHLY, CDR2 FYNNEI, per germline. The CDR3 has 19 residues.

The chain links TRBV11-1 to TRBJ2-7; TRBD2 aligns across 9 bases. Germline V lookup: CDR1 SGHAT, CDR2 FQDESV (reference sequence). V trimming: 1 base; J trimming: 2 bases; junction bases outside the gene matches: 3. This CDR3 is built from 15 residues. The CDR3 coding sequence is TGTGCCAGCAGCTTAGGACTAGCGGTCGCCTACGAGCAGTACTTC. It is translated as CASSLGLAVAYEQYF. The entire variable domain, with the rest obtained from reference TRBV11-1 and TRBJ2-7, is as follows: EAEVAQSPRYKITEKSQAVAFWCDPISGHATLYWYRQILGQGPELLVQFQDESVVDDSQLPKDRFSAERLKGVDSTLKIQPAELGDSAMYLCASSLGLAVAYEQYFGPGTRLTVT.

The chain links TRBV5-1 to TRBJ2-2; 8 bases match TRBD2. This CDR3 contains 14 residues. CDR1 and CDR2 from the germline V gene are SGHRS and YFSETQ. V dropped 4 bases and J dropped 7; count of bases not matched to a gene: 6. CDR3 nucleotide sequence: TGCGCCAGCAGCCCCGGGAGGGCGGGCGGGGAGCTGTTTTTT. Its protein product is CASSPGRAGGELFF.

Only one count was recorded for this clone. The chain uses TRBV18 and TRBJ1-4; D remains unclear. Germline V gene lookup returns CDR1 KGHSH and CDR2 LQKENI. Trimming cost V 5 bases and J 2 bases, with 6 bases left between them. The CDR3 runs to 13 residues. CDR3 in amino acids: CASSSSTNEKLFF. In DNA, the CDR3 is TGTGCCAGCTCATCCTCGACTAATGAAAAACTGTTTTTT. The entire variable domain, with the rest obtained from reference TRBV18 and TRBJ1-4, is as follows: NAGVMQNPRHLVRRRGQEARLRCSPMKGHSHVYWYRQLPEEGLKFMVYLQKENIIDESGMPKERFSAEFPKEGPSILRIQQVVRGDSAAYFCASSSSTNEKLFFGSGTQLSVL.

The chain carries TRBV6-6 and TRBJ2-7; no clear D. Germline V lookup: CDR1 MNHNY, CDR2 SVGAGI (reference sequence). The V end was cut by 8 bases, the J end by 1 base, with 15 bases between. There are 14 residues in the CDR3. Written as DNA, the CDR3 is TGTGCCAGCTCGTCAGACATCCTATCCTACGAGCAGTACTTC. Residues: CASSSDILSYEQYF.

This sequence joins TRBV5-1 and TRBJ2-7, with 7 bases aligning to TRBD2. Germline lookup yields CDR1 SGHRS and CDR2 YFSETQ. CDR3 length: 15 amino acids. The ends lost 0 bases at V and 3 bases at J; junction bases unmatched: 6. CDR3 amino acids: CASSLVASGVYEQYF. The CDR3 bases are TGCGCCAGCAGCTTGGTGGCTAGCGGCGTCTACGAGCAGTACTTC.

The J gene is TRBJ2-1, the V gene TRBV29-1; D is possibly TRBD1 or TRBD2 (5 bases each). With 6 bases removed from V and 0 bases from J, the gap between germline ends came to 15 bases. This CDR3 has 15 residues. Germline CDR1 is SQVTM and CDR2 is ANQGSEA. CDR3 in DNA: TGCAGCGTAAGCCGGGACGTTAGCTCCTACAATGAGCAGTTCTTC. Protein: CSVSRDVSSYNEQFF.

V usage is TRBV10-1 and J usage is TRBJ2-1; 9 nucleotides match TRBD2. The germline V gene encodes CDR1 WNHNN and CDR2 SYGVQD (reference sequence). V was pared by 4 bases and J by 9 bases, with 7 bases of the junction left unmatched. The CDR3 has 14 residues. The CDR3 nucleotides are TGCGCCAGCAGTGGGGTAGCGGGAGTCGGTGAGCAGTTCTTC. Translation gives CASSGVAGVGEQFF.

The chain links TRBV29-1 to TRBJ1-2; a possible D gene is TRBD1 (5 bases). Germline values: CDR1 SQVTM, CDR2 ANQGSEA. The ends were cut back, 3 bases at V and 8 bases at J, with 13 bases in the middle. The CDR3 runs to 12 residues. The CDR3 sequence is CSVDGQGWGYTF. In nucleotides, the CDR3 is TGCAGCGTTGATGGGCAGGGTTGGGGCTACACCTTC. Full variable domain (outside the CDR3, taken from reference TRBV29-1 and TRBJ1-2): SAVISQKPSRDICQRGTSLTIQCQVDSQVTMMFWYRQQPGQSLTLIATANQGSEATYESGFVIDKFPISRPNLTFSTLTVSNMSPEDSSIYLCSVDGQGWGYTFGSGTRLTVV.

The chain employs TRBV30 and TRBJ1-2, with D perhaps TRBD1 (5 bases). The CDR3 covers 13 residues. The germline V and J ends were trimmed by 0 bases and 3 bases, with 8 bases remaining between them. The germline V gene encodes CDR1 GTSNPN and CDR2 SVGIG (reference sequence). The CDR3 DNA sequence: TGTGCCTGGAGTGTACGGGGGGACTATGGCTACACCTTC. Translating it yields CAWSVRGDYGYTF.

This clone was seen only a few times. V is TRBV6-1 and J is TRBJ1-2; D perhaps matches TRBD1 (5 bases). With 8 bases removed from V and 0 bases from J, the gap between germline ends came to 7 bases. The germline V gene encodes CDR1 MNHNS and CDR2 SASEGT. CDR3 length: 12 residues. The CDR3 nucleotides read TGTGCCAGCGCAGGGACTAACTATGGCTACACCTTC. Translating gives CASAGTNYGYTF.

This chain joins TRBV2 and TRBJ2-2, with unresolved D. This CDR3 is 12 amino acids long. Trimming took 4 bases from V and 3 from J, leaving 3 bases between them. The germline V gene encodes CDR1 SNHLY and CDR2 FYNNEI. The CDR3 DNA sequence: TGTGCCAGCAGTGTTGACACCGGGGAGCTGTTTTTT. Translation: CASSVDTGELFF. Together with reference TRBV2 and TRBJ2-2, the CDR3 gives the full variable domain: EPEVTQTPSHQVTQMGQEVILRCVPISNHLYFYWYRQILGQKVEFLVSFYNNEISEKSEIFDDQFSVERPDGSNFTLKIRSTKLEDSAMYFCASSVDTGELFFGEGSRLTVL.

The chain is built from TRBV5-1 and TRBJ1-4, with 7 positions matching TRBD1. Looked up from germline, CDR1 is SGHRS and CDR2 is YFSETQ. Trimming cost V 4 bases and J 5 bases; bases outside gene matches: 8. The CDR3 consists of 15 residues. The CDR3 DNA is TGCGCCAGCAGCGGCCGGGACAGTCGGAATGAAAAACTGTTTTTT. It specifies CASSGRDSRNEKLFF.

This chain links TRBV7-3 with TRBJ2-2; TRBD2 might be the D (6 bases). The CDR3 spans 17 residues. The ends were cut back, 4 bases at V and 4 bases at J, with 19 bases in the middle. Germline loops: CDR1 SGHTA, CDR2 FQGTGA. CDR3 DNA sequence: TGTGCCAGCAGCTCATCCCCCGGGGGAGCTGGCACCGGGGAGCTGTTTTTT. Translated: CASSSSPGGAGTGELFF.

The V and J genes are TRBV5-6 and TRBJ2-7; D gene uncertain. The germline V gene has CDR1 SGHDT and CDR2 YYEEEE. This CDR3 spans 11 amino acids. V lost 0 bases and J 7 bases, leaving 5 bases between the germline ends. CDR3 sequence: CASSLGGEQYF. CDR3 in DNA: TGTGCCAGCAGCTTGGGGGGAGAGCAGTACTTC.